A selection of T cell receptor beta chains follows, all from one sample in a study of spatial heterogeneity in lung cancer. TCRdb reprocessed the 5' RACE reads with MiXCR, giving one entry per CDR3 protein. The table includes around 45,000 distinct CDR3 sequences, about 13% detected once. The specimen was PBMCs, collected at surgery. The receptors originated from a male donor with early-stage non-small cell lung cancer. Each CDR3 is given with its conserved first and last residue. The D gene is left open where the match is weak.

D gene,V gene,J gene,CDR3 protein
.,TRBV6-5,TRBJ1-1,CASRTHQGSVNTEAFF
.,TRBV20-1,TRBJ2-3,CSARGSGSTDTQYF
.,TRBV6-2/TRBV6-3,TRBJ1-5,CASSHRDQPQHF
.,TRBV11-2,TRBJ1-2,CASSLGAGRYGYTF
.,TRBV20-1,TRBJ2-5,CSAIDRGGETQYF
TRBD2,TRBV14,TRBJ2-5,CASSARLAGGQRETQYF
TRBD1,TRBV28,TRBJ2-5,CASSFALGTGRQETQYF
.,TRBV5-1,TRBJ2-7,CASSLAQAERDEQYF
.,TRBV3-1,TRBJ1-1,CASSQDGAPMNTEAFF
TRBD1,TRBV27,TRBJ1-5,CASRSTGYSNQPQHF
TRBD1,TRBV7-2,TRBJ1-2,CASSLVVGTGDGYTF
TRBD2,TRBV28,TRBJ2-1,CASSYLGGRGSYNEQFF
TRBD1,TRBV7-2,TRBJ1-1,CASRPYLQGVAEAFF
.,TRBV6-2/TRBV6-3,TRBJ2-1,CASSTGLTYNEQFF
TRBD1,TRBV7-2,TRBJ2-5,CASSKTGLETQYF
.,TRBV9,TRBJ1-6,CASSSQRTDSPLHF
TRBD2,TRBV20-1,TRBJ2-7,CSARDLKRGSSYEQYF
.,TRBV20-1,TRBJ1-1,CSASPSGYTEAFF
TRBD1,TRBV5-5,TRBJ1-2,CASSHLTGTLTIHGYTF
TRBD2,TRBV20-1,TRBJ2-3,CSLTTSGSPTDTQYF
TRBD2,TRBV20-1,TRBJ2-7,CSAGRGAQGEQYF
.,TRBV27,TRBJ2-5,CASSLRHPPETQYF
TRBD1,TRBV10-2,TRBJ1-4,CASGTGGNDEKLFF
TRBD1,TRBV12-3/TRBV12-4,TRBJ1-1,CASSWDSLNTEAFF
.,TRBV7-2,TRBJ1-1,CASSLTENTEAFF
TRBD1,TRBV29-1,TRBJ1-2,CSVVTGGLYYGYTF
.,TRBV3-1,TRBJ2-1,CASSQGRNTYNEQFF
.,TRBV7-3,TRBJ1-1,CASSLALRTEAFF
TRBD2,TRBV20-1,TRBJ2-7,CSARVRELAASYEQYF
.,TRBV9,TRBJ2-7,CASSVEASEQYF
.,TRBV7-3,TRBJ1-2,CASSLSVDGSGYTF
.,TRBV20-1,TRBJ1-4,CSALDRRNEKLFF
TRBD2,TRBV7-8,TRBJ2-2,CASSLFLAVSTGELFF
.,TRBV7-2,TRBJ1-1,CASRSGPSISGEAFF
.,TRBV5-1,TRBJ2-7,CASSPGDNSYEQYF
TRBD1,TRBV7-8,TRBJ2-7,CASVPQGVNHEQYF
TRBD1,TRBV25-1,TRBJ2-7,CASRAGQGFNEQYF
.,TRBV28,TRBJ2-7,CASSVFYEQYF
.,TRBV19,TRBJ2-1,CASSPGSYNEQFF
.,TRBV9,TRBJ2-2,CASSVVSNTGELFF
TRBD1,TRBV5-5,TRBJ2-1,CASSRLTGIPEQFF
.,TRBV7-2,TRBJ2-7,CASSLEAIPTYEQYF
.,TRBV11-1,TRBJ2-7,CASSLERMGEQYF
TRBD1,TRBV3-1,TRBJ1-1,CASSLRGQGDTEAFF
.,TRBV11-2,TRBJ2-7,CASSLDLDRPYEQYF
TRBD2,TRBV7-9,TRBJ2-3,CASSLGGGTQYF
.,TRBV18,TRBJ1-1,CASSSLQGRGTEAFF
.,TRBV5-5,TRBJ1-6,CASSQVVPPNSPLHF
.,TRBV18,TRBJ1-1,CATSGSGATEAFF
TRBD2,TRBV5-1,TRBJ2-1,CASSLSGRGTWEQFF
.,TRBV7-9,TRBJ1-4,CASSLQGWKLFF
.,TRBV5-5,TRBJ1-2,CASSLAPGDGYTF
.,TRBV10-3,TRBJ2-2,CAISEGTSPGELFF
.,TRBV20-1,TRBJ1-4,CSAPSGEKLFF
.,TRBV5-1,TRBJ2-1,CASLPQGTVGNEQFF
.,TRBV6-2/TRBV6-3,TRBJ1-2,CASSKSLTSLYGYTF
.,TRBV24-1,TRBJ2-3,CATSDPTGGGDTQYF
.,TRBV15,TRBJ2-1,CATTGEESSYNEQFF
TRBD1,TRBV10-1,TRBJ2-7,CASSDTGGEQYF
.,TRBV12-3/TRBV12-4,TRBJ1-5,CASSPPQDSFSNQPQHF